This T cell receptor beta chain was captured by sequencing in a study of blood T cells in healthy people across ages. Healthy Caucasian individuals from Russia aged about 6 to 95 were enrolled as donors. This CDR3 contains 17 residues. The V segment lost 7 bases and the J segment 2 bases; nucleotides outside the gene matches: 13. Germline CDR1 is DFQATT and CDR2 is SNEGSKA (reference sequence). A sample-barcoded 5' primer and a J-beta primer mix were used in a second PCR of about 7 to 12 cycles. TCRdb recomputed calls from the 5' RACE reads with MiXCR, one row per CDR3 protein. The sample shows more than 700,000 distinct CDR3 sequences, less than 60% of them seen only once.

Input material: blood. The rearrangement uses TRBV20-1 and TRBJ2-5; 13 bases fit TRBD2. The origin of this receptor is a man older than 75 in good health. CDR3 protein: CSVSFDGTSGEQETQYF. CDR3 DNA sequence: TGCAGTGTTTCCTTTGATGGGACTAGCGGGGAGCAAGAGACCCAGTACTTC.